The 21 T cell receptor beta chains below were found in one sample sequenced in a study of T cells in tumors after PD-1 blockade. Clones were sequenced by immunoSEQ multiplex PCR, and TCRdb holds only the in-frame ones, with some missing. The sample has 50,000 to 75,000 clones, approximately 79% seen once. Sequences were derived from PBMCs, sampled after anti-PD-1 treatment. These receptor sequences come from a human donor with basal cell carcinoma.

The sample holds a few counts of this clone. Here the CDR3 DNA reads TGTGCCAGCAGGTACCAGTCCGGGACGTCTTATAATTCACCCCTCCACTTT. Its protein is CASRYQSGTSYNSPLHF. This chain uses TRBV5-6 with TRBJ1-6; TRBD1 might be the D (5 bases). The germline gives CDR1 SGHDT, CDR2 YYEEEE. Trimming left V 5 bases short and J 4 bases short, with 19 bases between. This CDR3 is 17 amino acids long.

The chain joins TRBV6-6 to TRBJ2-7; 9 nucleotides line up with TRBD2. Germline V gene lookup returns CDR1 MNHNY and CDR2 SVGAGI (reference sequence). CDR3 length: 11 amino acids. The junction had 1 base not matched to a gene; V was cut back by 10 bases and J by 3 bases. The CDR3 DNA sequence: TGTGCCACAGCGGGGGGCTACGAGCAGTACTTC. It codes for CATAGGYEQYF.

This clone was detected a few times. This chain connects TRBV28 to TRBJ1-5, with 9 bases that match TRBD1. Trimming removed 4 bases from V and 1 base from J; junction bases left unmatched: 8. Germline loops: CDR1 MDHEN, CDR2 SYDVKM. The CDR3 has 17 amino acids. CDR3 residues: CASSSVTGGRSNQPQHF. CDR3 DNA sequence: TGTGCCAGCAGTTCCGTAACAGGGGGCAGGAGCAATCAGCCCCAGCATTTT.

The V call is TRBV25-1, the J call TRBJ1-1; 7 bases map to TRBD1. V dropped 8 bases and J dropped 4; count of bases not matched to a gene: 7. This CDR3 is 13 amino acids long. Germline V CDR1 and CDR2: MGHDK, SYGVNS. The CDR3 nucleotides read TGTGCCAGCCGATACCCAGGGGGCACTGAAGCTTTCTTT. The encoded protein is CASRYPGGTEAFF.

This rearrangement joins TRBV7-2 to TRBJ1-2; possibly TRBD1 for D (6 bases). V was clipped by 0 bases and J by 0 bases, with 8 bases between them. Per germline, CDR1 SGHTA and CDR2 FQGNSA. The CDR3 is 15 amino acids. CDR3 coding DNA: TGTGCCAGCAGCTTAGCTCCAGGGGCTAACTATGGCTACACCTTC. Residues: CASSLAPGANYGYTF.

The chain uses TRBV5-6 and TRBJ2-5; D is uncertain. The germline V gene encodes CDR1 SGHDT and CDR2 YYEEEE. The CDR3 runs to 14 residues. V was shortened by 0 bases and J by 5 bases, with 11 bases between the two germline ends. The CDR3, as DNA: TGTGCCAGCAGCTTGGACCTGGCTTCCGAGACCCAGTACTTC. It is translated as CASSLDLASETQYF.

V usage is TRBV5-4 and J usage is TRBJ2-2, with D unclear. Germline V gene sequence: CDR1 SGHNT, CDR2 YYREEE (reference sequence). The CDR3 runs 12 residues. V lost 0 bases to trimming and J lost 3 bases, with 0 bases between them. CDR3 DNA: TGTGCCAGCAGCTTGGACACCGGGGAGCTGTTTTTT. Protein: CASSLDTGELFF.

In the case of this clone: This same CDR3 is encoded by further DNA sequences in the sample. The chain is built from TRBV7-9 and TRBJ1-5, with D hard to call. Trimming left V 1 base short and J 2 bases short, with 6 bases between. The CDR3 sequence is 14 residues long. Germline-derived CDR1 and CDR2 are SEHNR and FQNEAQ (reference sequence). The CDR3 loop is CASSLGGGNQPQHF. In nucleotides, the CDR3 is TGTGCCAGCAGCTTAGGGGGTGGCAATCAGCCCCAGCATTTT.

In this sample, this clone turned up a few times. CDR3 protein: CASSVSGTFTGELFF. In nucleotides, the CDR3 is TGTGCCAGTAGTGTTTCCGGGACATTCACCGGGGAGCTGTTTTTT. The rearrangement uses TRBV19 and TRBJ2-2, with D perhaps TRBD1 (6 bases). There are 15 residues in the CDR3. V dropped 5 bases and J dropped 4 bases, with 14 bases sitting between them. CDR1 and CDR2 from the germline V gene are LNHDA and SQIVND (reference sequence).

The chain employs TRBV5-1 and TRBJ1-1; 7 nucleotides line up with TRBD1. CDR1 and CDR2 (germline): SGHRS, YFSETQ. V dropped 2 bases and J dropped 4; count of bases not matched to a gene: 5. The CDR3 has 14 amino acids. DNA for the CDR3: TGCGCCAGCAGCTTTGAGGGGGCGCGCACTGAAGCTTTCTTT. Amino acids: CASSFEGARTEAFF.

This chain connects TRBV4-1 to TRBJ2-6, with D possibly matching TRBD2 (5 bases). The CDR3 loop spans 16 amino acids. Trimming stripped 1 base from V and 2 bases from J, with 9 bases between. Looked up from germline, CDR1 is MGHRA and CDR2 is YSYEKL. The CDR3 is CASSQGEGTGANVLTF. The DNA for the CDR3 is TGCGCCAGCAGCCAAGGCGAGGGCACTGGGGCCAACGTCCTGACTTTC.

The rearrangement links TRBV6-4 to TRBJ2-3; 12 nucleotides match TRBD2. CDR1 is MRHNA and CDR2 is SNTAGT in the germline V gene. The CDR3 has 14 residues. V dropped 4 bases and J dropped 4; count of bases not matched to a gene: 0. The CDR3: CASSGTSGADTQYF. The CDR3 nucleotides are TGTGCCAGCAGTGGGACTAGCGGGGCAGATACGCAGTATTTT.

CDR3 amino acids: CASSLQGGTEAFF. The DNA of the CDR3 is TGTGCCAGCAGCTTACAGGGGGGCACTGAAGCTTTCTTT. The chain is built from TRBV7-9 and TRBJ1-1, with 7 bases matching TRBD1. The V and J ends lost 2 bases and 4 bases, in that order; junction bases with no gene match: 1. The CDR3 loop spans 13 amino acids. Germline V gene lookup returns CDR1 SEHNR and CDR2 FQNEAQ (reference sequence).

Of note for this clone: Distinct nucleotide sequences in the sample also encode this CDR3. The CDR3 region has the DNA TGTGCCAGCTCACCCGGGACAGGGGGAAGGACAGATACGCAGTATTTT. This translates into CASSPGTGGRTDTQYF. The gene calls are TRBV18 and TRBJ2-3; 11 bases align to TRBD1. The CDR3 has 16 amino acids. Germline V gene sequence: CDR1 KGHSH, CDR2 LQKENI. Unmatched junction bases numbered 5, after V lost 3 bases and J lost 3 bases.

This chain uses TRBV10-3 with TRBJ1-1; no reliable D call. The V gene's germline CDR1 is ENHRY and CDR2 SYGVKD. CDR3 length: 15 amino acids. Trimming pared 3 bases from V and 7 bases from J, leaving 18 bases between. The CDR3 sequence: CAISDTLISPNEAFF. CDR3 sequence (DNA): TGTGCCATCAGTGATACGCTAATCAGCCCCAATGAAGCTTTCTTT.

The rearrangement joins TRBV28 to TRBJ1-4, with 8 bases lining up with TRBD1. J was trimmed by 3 bases and V by 3 bases; bases with no gene match: 6. CDR1 is MDHEN and CDR2 is SYDVKM in the germline V gene. The CDR3 is 16 amino acids. This CDR3 is CASSFRGLQANEKLFF. The CDR3 DNA reads as TGTGCCAGCAGTTTCAGGGGGCTCCAGGCTAATGAAAAACTGTTTTTT.

V is TRBV7-9 and J is TRBJ1-6; 9 nucleotides match TRBD1. V trimming: 6 bases; J trimming: 7 bases; junction bases outside the gene matches: 16. Germline values: CDR1 SEHNR, CDR2 FQNEAQ (reference sequence). This CDR3 spans 18 amino acids. CDR3: CASSYLPGQGLGNSPLHF. CDR3 coding DNA: TGTGCCAGCAGTTATCTCCCGGGACAGGGACTCGGGAATTCACCCCTCCACTTT. The full variable domain, its missing parts supplied by reference TRBV7-9 and TRBJ1-6, is DTGVSQNPRHKITKRGQNVTFRCDPISEHNRLYWYRQTLGQGPEFLTYFQNEAQLEKSRLLSDRFSAERPKGSFSTLEIQRTEQGDSAMYLCASSYLPGQGLGNSPLHFGNGTRLTVT.

This clone was found a few times. V is TRBV4-1 and J is TRBJ2-7; the match to TRBD1 covers 8 bases. V lost 4 bases, J lost 3 bases, and 5 bases stayed unmatched. CDR1 and CDR2 (germline): MGHRA, YSYEKL. The CDR3 covers 14 residues. As DNA, the CDR3 is TGCGCCAGCAGCCCGGACAGGGACCGCTACGAGCAGTACTTC. This sequence encodes CASSPDRDRYEQYF.

This clone was observed a handful of times. The V gene is TRBV6-4, the J gene TRBJ2-3; 12 nucleotides line up with TRBD2. Trimming took 4 bases from V and 1 from J; bases not matched to a gene: 0. The V gene's germline CDR1 is MRHNA and CDR2 SNTAGT. This CDR3 spans 15 amino acids. In DNA form, the CDR3 reads TGTGCCAGCAGTGGACTAGCGGGGGGCACAGATACGCAGTATTTT. This codes for CASSGLAGGTDTQYF.

This chain connects TRBV5-5 to TRBJ2-7; perhaps TRBD1 as D (6 bases). The CDR3 is made up of 16 amino acids. Trimming took 2 bases from V and 2 from J, leaving 17 bases between them. From germline, CDR1 is SGHKS and CDR2 YYEKEE (reference sequence). CDR3 bases: TGTGCCAGCAGCTTAGGGGGTCGGGTAACCCCCTACGAGCAGTACTTC. Translating gives CASSLGGRVTPYEQYF.

This chain links TRBV3-1 (or the pseudogene TRBV3-2) with TRBJ1-1; TRBD1 might be the D (5 bases). The germline V gene encodes CDR1 LGHDT and CDR2 YNNKEL (reference sequence). V gave up 3 bases and J gave up 1 base, with 9 bases separating them. CDR3 length: 14 residues. CDR3 nucleotides: TGTGCCAGCAGCCACGAGGGGCGGAACACTGAAGCTTTCTTT. It specifies CASSHEGRNTEAFF.